This T cell receptor beta chain came from a study of CD8+CD57+ T cells in acquired aplastic anemia. The wider study: On average, sorted CD4+ and CD8+ cells gave about 3.1 ug of DNA.

Profiling of TCR beta VDJ combinations and CDR3 sequences used genomic DNA as template. Via MiXCR, TCRdb re-called the reads, giving one row per CDR3 protein. The sample has some 120,000 distinct CDR3 sequences; nearly 40% are singletons. Losses at the gene ends were 3 bases for V and 15 bases for J; bases not matched to a gene: 7. CDR1 and CDR2 (germline): SGHKS, YYEKEE (reference sequence). This CDR3 is built from 13 residues. For this clonotype: Its target is not known.

CD8+CD57+ cell expansion had been shown by flow cytometry in patients chosen for sequencing. Therapy had not been given to patients before blood sampling. General study points: Statistical testing detected no significant gap in CD8+ Simpson's diversity between patients and controls. Both patients and controls carried the same twenty-nine CD8+ CDR3 sequences.

This clonotype originated in a human donor with aplastic anemia. This sequence joins TRBV5-5 and TRBJ2-1; 12 bases agree with TRBD2. Material: sorted CD4+, CD8+, or CD8+CD57+ T cells (not recorded which) from PBMCs. CDR3 loop: CASSSPSGGALFF. CDR3 DNA sequence: TGTGCCAGCAGCTCCCCTAGCGGGGGGGCGTTGTTCTTC.